The 2 T cell receptor beta chains below all came from one sample that was sequenced in a study of radiation and T cells in renal cell carcinoma. The sample's time point: baseline pretreatment blood. Treatment described: 15 Gy SBRT to primary tumor, nephrectomy 4 weeks later. The assay was immunoSEQ multiplex PCR, and TCRdb's table has in-frame clones only and misses some. This table has approximately 140,000 clones, approximately 82% appearing once. The specimen was blood, collected from a patient whose treatment included radiotherapy and nephrectomy. The origin of the receptors is a woman aged 50 to 65 with renal cell carcinoma.

The chain has TRBV9 and TRBJ1-1; D unclear. The germline V gene encodes CDR1 SGDLS and CDR2 YYNGEE. Trimming left V 2 bases short and J 4 bases short, with 12 bases between. There are 14 residues in the CDR3. The CDR3 nucleotides are TGTGCCAGCAGCGTTGCCACCTTGGGCACTGAAGCTTTCTTT. This translates into CASSVATLGTEAFF.

This clone occurred once. This chain's CDR3 is CASSQDPGTSGYNEQFF. CDR3 sequence (DNA): TGCGCCAGCAGCCAAGATCCCGGGACTAGCGGGTACAATGAGCAGTTCTTC. The chain employs TRBV4-1 and TRBJ2-1, with TRBD2 identical over 12 bases. V shed 0 bases and J 4 bases; nucleotides not matched to a gene: 4. CDR1 is MGHRA and CDR2 is YSYEKL in the germline V gene. The CDR3 consists of 17 residues.